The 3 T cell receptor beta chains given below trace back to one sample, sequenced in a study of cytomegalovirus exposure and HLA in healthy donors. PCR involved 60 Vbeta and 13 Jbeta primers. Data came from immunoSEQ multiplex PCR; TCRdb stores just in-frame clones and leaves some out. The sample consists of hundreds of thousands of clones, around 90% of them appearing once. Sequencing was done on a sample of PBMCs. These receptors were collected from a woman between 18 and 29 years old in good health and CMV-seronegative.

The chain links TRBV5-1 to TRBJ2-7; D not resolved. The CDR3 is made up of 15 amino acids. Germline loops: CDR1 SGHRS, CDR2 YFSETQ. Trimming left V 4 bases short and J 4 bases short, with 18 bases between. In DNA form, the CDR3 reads TGCGCCAGCAGCGAGGAAGGCAGAGTGAAATACGAGCAGTACTTC. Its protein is CASSEEGRVKYEQYF.

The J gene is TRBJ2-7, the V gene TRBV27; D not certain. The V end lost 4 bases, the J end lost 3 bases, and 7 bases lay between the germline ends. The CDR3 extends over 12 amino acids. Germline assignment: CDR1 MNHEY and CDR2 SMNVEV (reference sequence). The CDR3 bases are TGTGCCAGCAGTTCCTCGTACTACGAGCAGTACTTC. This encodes CASSSSYYEQYF.

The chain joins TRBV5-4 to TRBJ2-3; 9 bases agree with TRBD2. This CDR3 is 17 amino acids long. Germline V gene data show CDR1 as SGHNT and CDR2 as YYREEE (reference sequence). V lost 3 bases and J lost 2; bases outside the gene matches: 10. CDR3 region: CASSSGGLAGNTDTQYF. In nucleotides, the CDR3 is TGTGCCAGCAGCTCTGGCGGTCTAGCGGGGAACACAGATACGCAGTATTTT. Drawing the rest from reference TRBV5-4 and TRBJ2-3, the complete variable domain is ETGVTQSPTHLIKTRGQQVTLRCSSQSGHNTVSWYQQALGQGPQFIFQYYREEENGRGNFPPRFSGLQFPNYSSELNVNALELDDSALYLCASSSGGLAGNTDTQYFGPGTRLTVL.